Listed below are T cell receptor beta chains from one sample, sequenced in a study of T cells in Graves' hyperthyroidism and ophthalmopathy. Each CDR3 protein gets one entry after TCRdb re-called the multiplex PCR reads with MiXCR. In the table there are a few hundred thousand distinct CDR3 sequences, 15% to 19% of which are singletons. The sequencing sample was made of blood. Receptors were obtained from a woman aged 18-30 years with Graves' hyperthyroidism. The CDR3 runs from the conserved cysteine through the conserved F or W. D genes are given only for firm matches. Some rows mark clone size as missing; the rest say once, few, many or name a class of expanded clone.

clone size: many; V gene: TRBV28; CDR3 length: 16; D gene: TRBD1; J gene: TRBJ2-2; CDR3 DNA: TGTGCCAGCAGTTTCTGGGACAGGGCGAACACCGGGGAGCTGTTTTTT; CDR3 protein: CASSFWDRANTGELFF
clone size: few; V gene: TRBV7-6; CDR3 length: 15; D gene: TRBD2; J gene: TRBJ2-1; CDR3 DNA: TGTGCCAGCAGCACCGGACTAGGCTCCTACAATGAGCAGTTCTTC; CDR3 protein: CASSTGLGSYNEQFF
clone size: many; V gene: TRBV28; CDR3 length: 15; D gene: NA; J gene: TRBJ2-3; CDR3 DNA: TGTGCCAGCAGTTTATTCCCAGTGAGCACAGATACGCAGTATTTT; CDR3 protein: CASSLFPVSTDTQYF
clone size: few; V gene: TRBV12-3/TRBV12-4; CDR3 length: 15; D gene: NA; J gene: TRBJ2-4; CDR3 DNA: TGTGCCAGCAGTTTTACTGTACTAGCCAAAAACATTCAGTACTTC; CDR3 protein: CASSFTVLAKNIQYF
clone size: few; V gene: TRBV19; CDR3 length: 14; D gene: TRBD1; J gene: TRBJ2-7; CDR3 DNA: TGTGCCAGTAGTATAAGGACAGGGGGCGGCGAGCAGTACTTC; CDR3 protein: CASSIRTGGGEQYF
clone size: many; V gene: TRBV12-3/TRBV12-4; CDR3 length: 13; D gene: TRBD2; J gene: TRBJ2-7; CDR3 DNA: TGTGCCAGCAGTTTAACTAGCGTTTACGAGCAGTACTTC; CDR3 protein: CASSLTSVYEQYF
clone size: many; V gene: TRBV27; CDR3 length: 15; D gene: TRBD2; J gene: TRBJ2-5; CDR3 DNA: TGTGCCAGCAAAACCAAAGCGGGAGGGGCGGAGACCCAGTACTTC; CDR3 protein: CASKTKAGGAETQYF
clone size: few; V gene: TRBV29-1; CDR3 length: 15; D gene: NA; J gene: TRBJ1-3; CDR3 DNA: TGCAGCTGCCGGGGGTACCGTAACTCTGGAAACACCATATATTTT; CDR3 protein: CSCRGYRNSGNTIYF
clone size: NA; V gene: TRBV19; CDR3 length: 15; D gene: NA; J gene: TRBJ1-6; CDR3 DNA: TGTGCCAGTAGTCCGGGGGCTCCCGGGAATTCACCCCTCCACTTT; CDR3 protein: CASSPGAPGNSPLHF
clone size: many; V gene: TRBV5-1; CDR3 length: 17; D gene: TRBD2; J gene: TRBJ2-7; CDR3 DNA: TGCGCCAGCAGCTTGGCTTCGCTACTAGCGGGAGACTACGAGCAGTACTTC; CDR3 protein: CASSLASLLAGDYEQYF
clone size: NA; V gene: TRBV9; CDR3 length: 14; D gene: NA; J gene: TRBJ2-1; CDR3 DNA: TGTGCCAGCAGCCGCAAGACAGCCTTAAATGAGCAGTTCTTC; CDR3 protein: CASSRKTALNEQFF
clone size: many; V gene: TRBV11-2; CDR3 length: 17; D gene: NA; J gene: TRBJ2-2; CDR3 DNA: TGTGCCAGCAGCTCTTACGCGCGGCGGAGGTTCACCGGGGAGCTGTTTTTT; CDR3 protein: CASSSYARRRFTGELFF
clone size: many; V gene: TRBV2; CDR3 length: 14; D gene: TRBD2; J gene: TRBJ2-5; CDR3 DNA: TGTGCCAGTCGAACCGGGACTACTCAAGAGACCCAGTACTTC; CDR3 protein: CASRTGTTQETQYF
clone size: once; V gene: TRBV6-5; CDR3 length: 15; D gene: NA; J gene: TRBJ2-7; CDR3 DNA: TGTGCCAGCAGTTACTCGAGACACAGCTCCTACGAGCAGTACTTC; CDR3 protein: CASSYSRHSSYEQYF
clone size: many; V gene: TRBV5-1; CDR3 length: 16; D gene: NA; J gene: TRBJ1-1; CDR3 DNA: TGCGCCAGCAGCTTGGTGTGGCAGGATAAGGACACTGAAGCTTTCTTT; CDR3 protein: CASSLVWQDKDTEAFF
clone size: many; V gene: TRBV19; CDR3 length: 12; D gene: NA; J gene: TRBJ2-3; CDR3 DNA: TGTGCCAGTAGAATCTCGGGGGATACGCAGTATTTT; CDR3 protein: CASRISGDTQYF
clone size: NA; V gene: TRBV20-1; CDR3 length: 12; D gene: NA; J gene: TRBJ1-5; CDR3 DNA: TGCAGTGCTAGAGAGGGGGGTCAGCCCCAGCATTTT; CDR3 protein: CSAREGGQPQHF
clone size: few; V gene: TRBV6-1; CDR3 length: 16; D gene: TRBD1; J gene: TRBJ1-5; CDR3 DNA: TGTGCCAGCAGTGAAGAGAGGACAGGGTTTTATCAGCCCCAGCATTTT; CDR3 protein: CASSEERTGFYQPQHF
clone size: many; V gene: TRBV28; CDR3 length: 15; D gene: TRBD1; J gene: TRBJ1-4; CDR3 DNA: TGTGCCAGCAGTCCCGGGACAGGGGGAGGGGAAAAACTGTTTTTT; CDR3 protein: CASSPGTGGGEKLFF
clone size: many; V gene: TRBV7-2; CDR3 length: 14; D gene: TRBD2; J gene: TRBJ2-3; CDR3 DNA: TGTGCCAGCAGCTCGGGGGGTGGGGCAGATACGCAGTATTTT; CDR3 protein: CASSSGGGADTQYF
clone size: many; V gene: TRBV3-1; CDR3 length: 15; D gene: NA; J gene: TRBJ1-5; CDR3 DNA: TGTGCCAGCAGCCAAGACAGGGCAAGCAATCAGCCCCAGCATTTT; CDR3 protein: CASSQDRASNQPQHF
clone size: many; V gene: TRBV6-1; CDR3 length: 15; D gene: NA; J gene: TRBJ1-1; CDR3 DNA: TGTGCCAGCAGGATTCTGGGTCAACGGGGCACTGAAGCTTTCTTT; CDR3 protein: CASRILGQRGTEAFF
clone size: many; V gene: TRBV2; CDR3 length: 16; D gene: TRBD2; J gene: TRBJ2-3; CDR3 DNA: TGTGCCAGCAGTGGCGGATCTAGCGGGGGGGGAAATACGCAGTATTTT; CDR3 protein: CASSGGSSGGGNTQYF
clone size: many; V gene: TRBV3-2; CDR3 length: 16; D gene: NA; J gene: TRBJ2-7; CDR3 DNA: TGTGCCAGCAGCCAAGATAGTACAGGGTTCGCCTACGAGCAGTACTTC; CDR3 protein: CASSQDSTGFAYEQYF
clone size: many; V gene: TRBV20-1; CDR3 length: 12; D gene: NA; J gene: TRBJ2-4; CDR3 DNA: TGCAGTGCTAGAGACCCGAGGTCAATTCAGTACTTC; CDR3 protein: CSARDPRSIQYF
clone size: NA; V gene: TRBV27; CDR3 length: 12; D gene: NA; J gene: TRBJ2-3; CDR3 DNA: TGTGCCAGCAGTTTATTTGGGCACTTCCAGTATTTT; CDR3 protein: CASSLFGHFQYF
clone size: many; V gene: TRBV13; CDR3 length: 15; D gene: TRBD2; J gene: TRBJ2-5; CDR3 DNA: TGTGCCAGCAGCGGCCGGGGGGGATACCAAGAGACCCAGTACTTC; CDR3 protein: CASSGRGGYQETQYF
clone size: many; V gene: TRBV3-1; CDR3 length: 13; D gene: NA; J gene: TRBJ2-7; CDR3 DNA: TGTGCCAGCAGCCAGGGACACTACTACGAGCAGTACTTC; CDR3 protein: CASSQGHYYEQYF
clone size: NA; V gene: TRBV20-1; CDR3 length: 15; D gene: TRBD2; J gene: TRBJ2-1; CDR3 DNA: TGCAGCGCCTCCTTTTGGGCGGGAGGGCCCGATGAGCAGTTCTTC; CDR3 protein: CSASFWAGGPDEQFF
clone size: few; V gene: TRBV5-1; CDR3 length: 14; D gene: NA; J gene: TRBJ2-5; CDR3 DNA: TGCGCCAGCAGCTGGACAGTCAGGGAAGAGACCCAGTACTTC; CDR3 protein: CASSWTVREETQYF
clone size: few; V gene: TRBV15; CDR3 length: 15; D gene: NA; J gene: TRBJ2-5; CDR3 DNA: TGTGCCACCAGCTCCGATCGTGGGGGCGCTGAGACCCAGTACTTC; CDR3 protein: CATSSDRGGAETQYF
clone size: few; V gene: TRBV7-9; CDR3 length: 16; D gene: TRBD1; J gene: TRBJ2-5; CDR3 DNA: TGTGCCAGCAGCCCGAGGGGACAGGGGTTAGAAGAGACCCAGTACTTC; CDR3 protein: CASSPRGQGLEETQYF
clone size: many; V gene: TRBV20-1; CDR3 length: 16; D gene: TRBD2; J gene: TRBJ2-7; CDR3 DNA: TGCAGTGCTAGAGACTCGACTAGCGGGAGGTCCTACGAGCAGTACTTC; CDR3 protein: CSARDSTSGRSYEQYF
clone size: few; V gene: TRBV20-1; CDR3 length: 18; D gene: TRBD2; J gene: TRBJ2-1; CDR3 DNA: TGCAGTGCTAGAGTTTGGCTAGCGGGGGCGAACTCCTACAATGAGCAGTTCTTC; CDR3 protein: CSARVWLAGANSYNEQFF
clone size: many; V gene: TRBV28; CDR3 length: 12; D gene: TRBD2; J gene: TRBJ2-7; CDR3 DNA: TGTGCCAGTCGGGGGGGGGCAAGAGAGCAGTACTTC; CDR3 protein: CASRGGAREQYF
clone size: once; V gene: TRBV11-2; CDR3 length: 15; D gene: TRBD1; J gene: TRBJ1-3; CDR3 DNA: TGTGCCAGCAGCCAGGAGGGACAGGGTGGAAACACCATATATTTT; CDR3 protein: CASSQEGQGGNTIYF
clone size: many; V gene: TRBV20-1; CDR3 length: 14; D gene: TRBD2; J gene: TRBJ2-1; CDR3 DNA: TGCAGTGCTGTCAACCGGGGGGGCCCCGATGAGCAGTTCTTC; CDR3 protein: CSAVNRGGPDEQFF
clone size: NA; V gene: TRBV19; CDR3 length: 13; D gene: TRBD1; J gene: TRBJ1-4; CDR3 DNA: TGTGCCAGTAGTGCCCACGGACAGGGGCACCTGTTTTTT; CDR3 protein: CASSAHGQGHLFF
clone size: many; V gene: TRBV20-1; CDR3 length: 13; D gene: TRBD2; J gene: TRBJ2-5; CDR3 DNA: TGCAGTGCGTTAGCGGGAGGGCAAGAGACCCAGTACTTC; CDR3 protein: CSALAGGQETQYF
clone size: many; V gene: TRBV6-1; CDR3 length: 15; D gene: NA; J gene: TRBJ1-5; CDR3 DNA: TGTGCCAGCAGTAAAGATTTAGGTGGCAATCAGCCCCAGCATTTT; CDR3 protein: CASSKDLGGNQPQHF
clone size: many; V gene: TRBV19; CDR3 length: 16; D gene: TRBD1; J gene: TRBJ1-1; CDR3 DNA: TGTGCCAGTAGTTCCTGGGACAGCACTATGAACACTGAAGCTTTCTTT; CDR3 protein: CASSSWDSTMNTEAFF
clone size: few; V gene: TRBV7-3; CDR3 length: 16; D gene: TRBD1; J gene: TRBJ2-6; CDR3 DNA: TGTGCCAGCAGGGGGACAGGGAGCTCTGGGGCCAACGTCCTGACTTTC; CDR3 protein: CASRGTGSSGANVLTF